Each of the 17 T cell receptor beta chains below was sequenced from the same sample in a study of blood T cell repertoires in COVID-19. TCRdb keeps only in-frame clones here, not all; method: immunoSEQ multiplex PCR. The table has some 200,000 clones, over 75% seen once. Sequenced material: PBMCs or T cells enriched from blood (not recorded which). The receptor source for this set is a man in his forties who had recovered from COVID-19.

V usage is TRBV19 and J usage is TRBJ2-3, with TRBD1 identical over 7 bases. J was trimmed by 3 bases and V by 5 bases; bases with no gene match: 5. The germline V gene has CDR1 LNHDA and CDR2 SQIVND (reference sequence). This CDR3 region has 14 residues. CDR3 DNA: TGTGCCAGTAGTCCGGGACAGTGGACAGATACGCAGTATTTT. Residues: CASSPGQWTDTQYF. Filled out from reference TRBV19 and TRBJ2-3, the complete variable domain reads DGGITQSPKYLFRKEGQNVTLSCEQNLNHDAMYWYRQDPGQGLRLIYYSQIVNDFQKGDIAEGYSVSREKKESFPLTVTSAQKNPTAFYLCASSPGQWTDTQYFGPGTRLTVL.

The sample holds a few counts of this clone. In DNA, the CDR3 is TGTGCCAGCAGCTTAGGACAGCGGCAGTTCTTC. Its protein is CASSLGQRQFF. The V and J genes are TRBV11-3 and TRBJ2-1, with a tentative D call TRBD1 (5 bases). Deletions cut 1 base from V and 12 bases from J, with 7 bases between. Per germline, CDR1 SGHNT and CDR2 YENEEA. This CDR3 contains 11 residues.

The J gene is TRBJ2-1, the V gene TRBV7-3; 12 positions match TRBD2. J lost 0 bases, V lost 4 bases, and 10 bases had no gene match. CDR1 is SGHTA and CDR2 is FQGTGA in the germline V gene. CDR3 length: 19 residues. Here the CDR3 reads CASSYSTSGGLSSYNEQFF. The CDR3 nucleotides read TGTGCCAGCAGCTATTCGACTAGCGGGGGCCTCAGCTCCTACAATGAGCAGTTCTTC. Filled out from reference TRBV7-3 and TRBJ2-1, the complete variable domain reads GAGVSQTPSNKVTEKGKYVELRCDPISGHTALYWYRQSLGQGPEFLIYFQGTGAADDSGLPNDRFFAVRPEGSVSTLKIQRTERGDSAVYLCASSYSTSGGLSSYNEQFFGPGTRLTVL.

J is TRBJ2-7 and V is TRBV18, with 12 bases matching TRBD1. The J segment lost 7 bases and the V segment lost 3 bases, leaving 7 bases of the junction unmatched. The CDR3 sequence is 15 residues long. The germline CDR1 and CDR2 sequences are KGHSH and LQKENI. DNA for the CDR3: TGTGCCAGCTCACCGGCCGGGACAGGGGGCGGGGAGCAGTACTTC. Protein: CASSPAGTGGGEQYF.

The CDR3 loop reads CASSVGSGGNTGELFF. For the CDR3, the DNA is TGTGCCAGCAGCGTAGGGAGCGGGGGAAACACCGGGGAGCTGTTTTTT. The V and J genes are TRBV9 and TRBJ2-2, with 8 bases lining up with TRBD2. Germline V gene sequence: CDR1 SGDLS, CDR2 YYNGEE. The CDR3 length is 16 residues. J was trimmed by 2 bases and V by 0 bases; bases with no gene match: 3.

This chain connects TRBV9 to TRBJ2-6; 8 bases line up with TRBD1. There are 17 residues in the CDR3. Trimming cost V 3 bases and J 2 bases; bases outside gene matches: 7. Germline loops: CDR1 SGDLS, CDR2 YYNGEE. The CDR3 DNA reads as TGTGCCAGCAGCGCCCGGACAGGGATCACTGGGGCCAACGTCCTGACTTTC. Translating gives CASSARTGITGANVLTF.

V and J are TRBV9 and TRBJ2-3, with TRBD2 matching 14 bases. This CDR3 is 16 amino acids long. V shed 4 bases, J shed 4 bases, and the junction held 5 bases outside the gene matches. Germline V CDR1 and CDR2: SGDLS, YYNGEE. CDR3 protein: CASSPRTSGGPDTQYF. CDR3 DNA sequence: TGTGCCAGCAGCCCACGGACTAGCGGGGGGCCAGATACGCAGTATTTT.

The rearrangement uses TRBV2 and TRBJ2-6, with D maybe TRBD2 (5 bases). The V end was cut by 6 bases, the J end by 0 bases, with 15 bases between. The CDR3 is 17 residues long. Per the germline V gene, CDR1 is SNHLY and CDR2 is FYNNEI. Written as DNA, the CDR3 is TGTGCCAGCAGCGCCCGGGGATCCCCCTCTGGGGCCAACGTCCTGACTTTC. Protein: CASSARGSPSGANVLTF.

This clone has a single count. V and J are TRBV5-1 and TRBJ2-3; D is uncertain. The CDR3 has 13 amino acids. V shed 4 bases and J shed 5 bases, with 11 bases lying between them. Germline loops: CDR1 SGHRS, CDR2 YFSETQ. The DNA for the CDR3 is TGCGCCAGCAGCCCCCGGGTAGGAGATACGCAGTATTTT. Protein sequence: CASSPRVGDTQYF.

The rearrangement uses TRBV2 and TRBJ2-1; 14 bases match TRBD2. Trimming at V came to 6 bases and at J to 6 bases, leaving 4 bases not matched to a gene. There are 15 residues in the CDR3. Germline CDR1 reads SNHLY; CDR2 reads FYNNEI. The CDR3 DNA reads as TGTGCCAGCAGCGGGGGACTAGCGGGAGTCAATGAGCAGTTCTTC. Protein product: CASSGGLAGVNEQFF.

The rearrangement links TRBV6-5 to TRBJ2-3; TRBD2 matches at 8 bases. From germline, CDR1 is MNHEY and CDR2 SVGAGI. The CDR3 length is 14 residues. The V and J ends lost 7 bases and 5 bases, in that order; junction bases with no gene match: 8. The CDR3 here is CASTSGGSLDTQYF. In DNA form, the CDR3 reads TGTGCCAGCACGTCGGGGGGGTCATTAGATACGCAGTATTTT.

The gene calls are TRBV9 and TRBJ2-3; D is ambiguous. Germline loops: CDR1 SGDLS, CDR2 YYNGEE. Trimming shortened V by 0 bases and J by 3 bases, and 17 bases separated the two germline ends. The CDR3 runs to 17 residues. CDR3 residues: CASSVGSSWANTDTQYF. CDR3 nucleotide sequence: TGTGCCAGCAGCGTAGGGTCCTCTTGGGCCAATACAGATACGCAGTATTTT.

This chain links TRBV10-2 with TRBJ1-1; D gene ambiguous. This CDR3 contains 14 residues. With 2 bases removed from V and 1 base from J, the gap between germline ends came to 8 bases. Germline CDR1 and CDR2: WSHSY and SAAADI. CDR3 protein: CASSEEDSNTEAFF. CDR3 DNA: TGCGCCAGCAGTGAGGAGGACTCGAACACTGAAGCTTTCTTT.

The V call is TRBV5-1, the J call TRBJ2-3; the match to TRBD2 covers 9 bases. This CDR3 has 20 amino acids. V dropped 0 bases and J dropped 1; count of bases not matched to a gene: 15. Germline CDR1 and CDR2: SGHRS and YFSETQ. DNA for the CDR3: TGCGCCAGCAGCTTGGCCTTAAGGGGTCCAGCGGGGGGCCGCACAGATACGCAGTATTTT. It encodes CASSLALRGPAGGRTDTQYF.

The chain couples TRBV10-3 to TRBJ1-3; perhaps TRBD1 as D (6 bases). The CDR3 has 14 amino acids. Germline-derived CDR1 and CDR2 are ENHRY and SYGVKD. The germline V and J ends were trimmed by 2 bases and 4 bases, with 9 bases remaining between them. CDR3 DNA: TGTGCCATCAGTGAGCCGGACAGAGGAAACACCATATATTTT. Translating gives CAISEPDRGNTIYF.

This rearrangement joins TRBV5-6 to TRBJ2-1; D gene uncertain. This CDR3 is 14 amino acids long. V was cut by 0 bases and J by 2 bases, with 6 bases left in between. Per the germline V gene, CDR1 is SGHDT and CDR2 is YYEEEE. The CDR3 region is CASSLGHPYNEQFF. CDR3 sequence (DNA): TGTGCCAGCAGCTTGGGGCACCCCTACAATGAGCAGTTCTTC. Using reference TRBV5-6 and TRBJ2-1 for the parts outside the CDR3, the full variable domain is DAGVTQSPTHLIKTRGQQVTLRCSPKSGHDTVSWYQQALGQGPQFIFQYYEEEERQRGNFPDRFSGHQFPNYSSELNVNALLLGDSALYLCASSLGHPYNEQFFGPGTRLTVL.

The rearrangement joins TRBV28 to TRBJ1-3; D possibly corresponds to TRBD1 (5 bases). Germline V gene data show CDR1 as MDHEN and CDR2 as SYDVKM. Trimming cost V 4 bases and J 1 base, with 17 bases left between them. CDR3 length: 17 amino acids. The CDR3 nucleotides are TGTGCCAGCAGTTCAAGTCTTCTGGGGCCTTCTGGAAACACCATATATTTT. Its translation is CASSSSLLGPSGNTIYF. The full variable domain, in which reference TRBV28 and TRBJ1-3 provide the parts outside the CDR3, is DVKVTQSSRYLVKRTGEKVFLECVQDMDHENMFWYRQDPGLGLRLIYFSYDVKMKEKGDIPEGYSVSREKKERFSLILESASTNQTSMYLCASSSSLLGPSGNTIYFGEGSWLTVV.